The 30 T cell receptor beta chains listed next were all sequenced from one sample in a study of blood T cell repertoires in COVID-19. Sequenced by immunoSEQ multiplex PCR; TCRdb stores in-frame clones only, minus some. The sample lists 80,000 or so clones; around four fifths were seen once. Sequenced material: peripheral blood. Receptors were obtained from a human donor in a cohort sampled during active COVID-19.

The count of this clone is one. The chain is built from TRBV30 and TRBJ2-3, with 11 nucleotides matching TRBD2. Germline CDR1 GTSNPN, CDR2 SVGIG (reference sequence). The J segment lost 2 bases and the V segment lost 8 bases, leaving 9 bases of the junction unmatched. This CDR3 is 15 amino acids long. In DNA, the CDR3 is TGTGCCAATAGCGGGAGGGCCGGGGTCACAGATACGCAGTATTTT. Amino acid sequence: CANSGRAGVTDTQYF.

V and J are TRBV6-5 and TRBJ1-2; 7 bases match TRBD1. Germline V gives CDR1 MNHEY, CDR2 SVGAGI. The V gene end was trimmed by 5 bases and the J gene end by 5 bases; junction bases not matched to a gene: 11. The CDR3 sequence is 15 residues long. The CDR3 spells CASSPGQKTTYGYTF. The CDR3 region has the DNA TGTGCCAGCAGTCCGGGACAGAAAACAACTTATGGCTACACCTTC.

J is TRBJ2-7 and V is TRBV27; 9 bases align to TRBD1. In germline, CDR1 is MNHEY, CDR2 SMNVEV (reference sequence). The trim removed 6 bases at V and 3 bases at J, leaving 6 bases unmatched. The CDR3 is 14 amino acids. CDR3 sequence: CASRAGTGIYEQYF. Here the CDR3 DNA reads TGTGCCAGCAGGGCCGGGACAGGGATCTACGAGCAGTACTTC.

The DNA of the CDR3 is TGTGCCAGCATCGGGACTAGCGGGAAGACAGATACGCAGTATTTT. Translated, it gives CASIGTSGKTDTQYF. V is TRBV6-5 and J is TRBJ2-3; 13 nucleotides match TRBD2. The CDR3 consists of 15 residues. V shed 7 bases and J 3 bases; nucleotides not matched to a gene: 4. Germline CDR1 is MNHEY and CDR2 is SVGAGI.

The gene calls are TRBV5-1 and TRBJ1-1, with D uncertain. V was cut by 0 bases and J by 5 bases, with 14 bases left in between. There are 15 residues in the CDR3. Germline V gene lookup returns CDR1 SGHRS and CDR2 YFSETQ. CDR3 in DNA: TGCGCCAGCAGCTTGGAGGGCGGGCAAGGGACTGAAGCTTTCTTT. It specifies CASSLEGGQGTEAFF.

This clone was recorded only once. The chain recombines TRBV6-4 with TRBJ2-6, with D perhaps TRBD2 (6 bases). Germline V lookup: CDR1 MRHNA, CDR2 SNTAGT. The V end lost 3 bases, the J end lost 3 bases, and 6 bases lay between the germline ends. The CDR3 sequence is 14 residues long. CDR3 sequence: CASSEGGGANVLTF. The CDR3 DNA follows: TGTGCCAGCAGTGAGGGGGGTGGGGCCAACGTCCTGACTTTC.

The chain is built from TRBV30 and TRBJ1-1; TRBD1 matches at 11 bases. The germline V gene has CDR1 GTSNPN and CDR2 SVGIG (reference sequence). The CDR3 is 15 residues long. Losses at the gene ends were 4 bases for V and 1 base for J; bases not matched to a gene: 5. DNA for the CDR3: TGTGCCTGGAACCTCGGACAGGGGGCGAACACTGAAGCTTTCTTT. Translated: CAWNLGQGANTEAFF.

The chain uses TRBV2 and TRBJ1-5; D not certain. Germline V CDR1 and CDR2: SNHLY, FYNNEI. Trimming cost V 10 bases and J 2 bases, with 15 bases left between them. The CDR3 consists of 14 residues. CDR3 loop: CATKGGRGNQPQHF. CDR3 sequence (DNA): TGTGCCACCAAAGGAGGAAGGGGCAATCAGCCCCAGCATTTT. The entire variable domain, with the rest obtained from reference TRBV2 and TRBJ1-5, is as follows: EPEVTQTPSHQVTQMGQEVILRCVPISNHLYFYWYRQILGQKVEFLVSFYNNEISEKSEIFDDQFSVERPDGSNFTLKIRSTKLEDSAMYFCATKGGRGNQPQHFGDGTRLSIL.

The chain's CDR3 is CASSVGTPGNTIYF. The CDR3 DNA follows: TGCGCCAGCAGCGTCGGGACACCCGGAAACACCATATATTTT. This sequence joins TRBV5-1 and TRBJ1-3; possible D gene TRBD1, 6 bases. V lost 4 bases to trimming and J lost 4 bases, with 12 bases between them. Germline CDR1 is SGHRS and CDR2 is YFSETQ. This CDR3 is built from 14 residues.

V and J are TRBV7-3 and TRBJ2-1; 14 bases agree with TRBD2. The CDR3 is made up of 22 amino acids. CDR1 and CDR2 from the germline V gene are SGHTA and FQGTGA. The V and J ends lost 5 bases and 0 bases, in that order; junction bases with no gene match: 18. CDR3 amino acids: CASSTSAGRGTSGGSSYNEQFF. Written as DNA, the CDR3 is TGTGCCAGCAGCACCTCCGCTGGACGGGGGACTAGCGGGGGCAGCTCCTACAATGAGCAGTTCTTC.

This clone is deemed medium-sized. The chain joins TRBV28 to TRBJ2-5; 7 bases are a match to TRBD2. Losses at the gene ends were 4 bases for V and 2 bases for J; bases not matched to a gene: 10. From germline, CDR1 is MDHEN and CDR2 SYDVKM. The CDR3 totals 16 residues. The CDR3 sequence: CASSSGTTRQQETQYF. The CDR3 coding sequence is TGTGCCAGCAGTTCCGGGACTACTCGCCAACAAGAGACCCAGTACTTC.

The chain carries TRBV5-8 and TRBJ2-1, with unresolved D. Trimming removed 7 bases from V and 5 bases from J, with 10 bases in between. Germline V gene lookup returns CDR1 SGHTS and CDR2 YDEGEE. The CDR3 covers 12 residues. CDR3 in DNA: TGTGCCAGCCTCCGGGTCCACAATGAGCAGTTCTTC. Amino acid sequence: CASLRVHNEQFF.

This clone was recorded a few times. This chain links TRBV2 with TRBJ2-1; D may be TRBD1 (6 bases). There are 13 residues in the CDR3. Deletions cut 5 bases from V and 8 bases from J, with 13 bases between. Germline CDR1 is SNHLY and CDR2 is FYNNEI. In DNA form, the CDR3 reads TGTGCCAGCAGTCCACAGGGACGGGATGAGCAGTTCTTC. The encoded protein is CASSPQGRDEQFF.

The gene calls are TRBV7-9 and TRBJ2-2, with a weak D call TRBD1 (5 bases). CDR1 SEHNR and CDR2 FQNEAQ come from the germline V gene (reference sequence). The CDR3 is made up of 17 amino acids. V gave up 5 bases and J gave up 3 bases, with 19 bases separating them. CDR3 coding DNA: TGTGCCAGCAGCCTTGGCAGGGTACCGCTCGACACCGGGGAGCTGTTTTTT. Residues: CASSLGRVPLDTGELFF.

V and J are TRBV5-1 and TRBJ1-1; 8 bases align to TRBD1. Germline V CDR1 and CDR2: SGHRS, YFSETQ. This CDR3 comprises 14 residues. V lost 0 bases and J lost 6; bases outside the gene matches: 4. The CDR3 loop is CASSLAGGGSEAFF. Written as DNA, the CDR3 is TGCGCCAGCAGCTTGGCAGGGGGCGGCTCTGAAGCTTTCTTT.

This clone was recorded a few times. The chain joins TRBV19 to TRBJ1-1; 7 bases line up with TRBD1. V gave up 5 bases and J gave up 2 bases; unmatched junction bases: 5. CDR1 is LNHDA and CDR2 is SQIVND in the germline V gene (reference sequence). CDR3 length: 14 amino acids. The CDR3 spells CASSPRTGNTEAFF. CDR3 nucleotides: TGTGCCAGTAGTCCCCGGACAGGAAACACTGAAGCTTTCTTT.

The CDR3 coding sequence is TGCGCCAGCAGCCTTACCCGGACAGGCTTGCAAGAGACCCAGTACTTC. The encoded protein is CASSLTRTGLQETQYF. The chain joins TRBV5-1 to TRBJ2-5, with 7 bases identical to TRBD1. Germline CDR1 reads SGHRS; CDR2 reads YFSETQ. This CDR3 has 16 residues. V gave up 4 bases and J gave up 2 bases; unmatched junction bases: 11. Looking up the rest from reference TRBV5-1 and TRBJ2-5 gives the full variable domain: KAGVTQTPRYLIKTRGQQVTLSCSPISGHRSVSWYQQTPGQGLQFLFEYFSETQRNKGNFPGRFSGRQFSNSRSEMNVSTLELGDSALYLCASSLTRTGLQETQYFGPGTRLLVL.

The chain has TRBV18 and TRBJ1-1; 8 bases are a match to TRBD1. The CDR3 runs to 13 residues. Germline trimming cut 6 bases from V and 5 bases from J; bases unmatched to any gene: 5. CDR1 KGHSH and CDR2 LQKENI come from the germline V gene. CDR3 nucleotide sequence: TGTGCCAGCTCCCGGACAGGGAGGACTGAAGCTTTCTTT. Translation gives CASSRTGRTEAFF. Variable domain in full (rest from reference TRBV18 and TRBJ1-1): NAGVMQNPRHLVRRRGQEARLRCSPMKGHSHVYWYRQLPEEGLKFMVYLQKENIIDESGMPKERFSAEFPKEGPSILRIQQVVRGDSAAYFCASSRTGRTEAFFGQGTRLTVV.

This clone was seen a few times. The V and J genes are TRBV12-5 and TRBJ1-2; no firm D call. Germline V gene lookup returns CDR1 LGHNT and CDR2 FRNRAP. Between the trimmed V and J ends, which lost 5 bases and 4 bases, there was a span of 14 bases. This CDR3 is built from 14 residues. The CDR3 sequence: CASGLAPLGYGYTF. For the CDR3, the DNA is TGTGCTAGTGGTCTAGCACCCCTAGGCTATGGCTACACCTTC.

The chain carries TRBV6-1 and TRBJ1-2, with 7 bases lining up with TRBD1. Per the germline V gene, CDR1 is MNHNS and CDR2 is SASEGT. V gave up 2 bases and J gave up 7 bases; unmatched junction bases: 7. This CDR3 comprises 14 residues. Here the CDR3 DNA reads TGTGCCAGCAGTGAAAAGGAGGGGGCTGCTGGCTACACCTTC. This codes for CASSEKEGAAGYTF.

The chain carries TRBV7-9 and TRBJ2-1; 9 bases align to TRBD2. This CDR3 is built from 16 residues. From germline, CDR1 is SEHNR and CDR2 FQNEAQ (reference sequence). V shed 6 bases and J 9 bases; nucleotides not matched to a gene: 15. The chain's CDR3 is CASSGALSGSRSEQFF. The CDR3 region has the DNA TGTGCCAGCAGTGGGGCCCTTAGCGGGAGTCGAAGTGAGCAGTTCTTC.

The V and J genes are TRBV29-1 and TRBJ2-4, with TRBD2 matching over 12 bases. Germline V gene sequence: CDR1 SQVTM, CDR2 ANQGSEA. Trimming cost V 3 bases and J 6 bases; bases outside gene matches: 6. CDR3 length: 15 residues. This CDR3 reads CSVELAGGGGNIQYF. In nucleotides, the CDR3 is TGCAGCGTTGAGCTAGCGGGAGGGGGTGGAAACATTCAGTACTTC.

The genes are TRBV9 and TRBJ2-2; tentatively, D is TRBD1 (6 bases). Between the trimmed V and J ends, which lost 3 bases and 1 base, there was a span of 13 bases. This CDR3 comprises 16 residues. Per the germline V gene, CDR1 is SGDLS and CDR2 is YYNGEE. The CDR3, as DNA: TGTGCCAGCAGCGGGTCACAGGGATGGAACACCGGGGAGCTGTTTTTT. Translated: CASSGSQGWNTGELFF.

The J gene is TRBJ1-1, the V gene TRBV30; a weak D match, TRBD1 (6 bases). V lost 6 bases and J 0 bases, leaving 14 bases between the germline ends. This CDR3 region has 14 residues. Germline values: CDR1 GTSNPN, CDR2 SVGIG (reference sequence). Here the CDR3 reads CACFRGGMNTEAFF. The CDR3 DNA sequence: TGTGCCTGTTTTAGGGGGGGTATGAACACTGAAGCTTTCTTT.

The chain has TRBV6-1 and TRBJ2-7, with D perhaps matching TRBD1 (5 bases). This CDR3 is built from 15 residues. The germline CDR1 and CDR2 sequences are MNHNS and SASEGT. V was trimmed by 3 bases and J by 1 base, leaving 13 bases between them. The CDR3 reads CASSEIGVLSYEQYF. DNA for the CDR3: TGTGCCAGCAGTGAGATAGGGGTATTGTCCTACGAGCAGTACTTC.

J is TRBJ1-5 and V is TRBV7-9; D perhaps matches TRBD1 (5 bases). The CDR3 has 15 amino acids. V was cut by 3 bases and J by 0 bases, with 9 bases left in between. CDR1 SEHNR and CDR2 FQNEAQ come from the germline V gene (reference sequence). DNA for the CDR3: TGTGCCAGCAGCTTGGCTGGGGCTAGCAATCAGCCCCAGCATTTT. As protein: CASSLAGASNQPQHF.

V usage is TRBV9 and J usage is TRBJ1-4, with no clear D. The germline CDR1 and CDR2 sequences are SGDLS and YYNGEE. V gave up 0 bases and J gave up 4 bases, with 13 bases separating them. The CDR3 has 16 amino acids. This CDR3 reads CASSVEPGGNNEKLFF. The CDR3 region has the DNA TGTGCCAGCAGCGTAGAGCCGGGAGGGAATAATGAAAAACTGTTTTTT.

The chain has TRBV18 and TRBJ2-2, with 12 bases identical to TRBD1. The V and J ends lost 3 bases and 5 bases, in that order; junction bases with no gene match: 4. CDR3 length: 16 amino acids. Germline lookup yields CDR1 KGHSH and CDR2 LQKENI. CDR3: CASSPGTGGRTGELFF. The CDR3 DNA reads as TGTGCCAGCTCACCCGGGACAGGGGGCAGGACCGGGGAGCTGTTTTTT.

CDR3 DNA sequence: TGTGCCAGCAGTTACTCTCTGGCAACCTCTGGAAACACCATATATTTT. Protein sequence: CASSYSLATSGNTIYF. This sequence joins TRBV6-5 and TRBJ1-3; D call uncertain. The ends were cut back, 0 bases at V and 0 bases at J, with 9 bases in the middle. CDR3 length: 16 residues. Germline CDR1 MNHEY, CDR2 SVGAGI.

The count of this clone is one. V gene TRBV3-1 (or the pseudogene TRBV3-2) combines with J gene TRBJ1-2, with TRBD1 as a possible D gene (6 bases). Germline CDR1 is LGHDT and CDR2 is YNNKEL (reference sequence). There are 15 residues in the CDR3. Trimming shortened V by 3 bases and J by 1 base, and 12 bases separated the two germline ends. Here the CDR3 reads CASSHWGRVNYGYTF. CDR3 bases: TGTGCCAGCAGCCACTGGGGGCGCGTTAACTATGGCTACACCTTC.